This T cell receptor (beta chain) was recorded in a study of CD8 T cells in ankylosing spondylitis. General study results and limits: Clones linked with disease were CD8+ and fairly uncommon in the peripheral blood. Among TCR beta sequences, a motif of several highly homologous variants appeared characteristic of ankylosing spondylitis blood. Existing reports had already noted some motif variants in reactive arthritis synovial fluid and blood.

Libraries of TCR beta came from quantitative 5'-RACE with molecular barcodes. TCRdb called the 5' RACE reads again in MiXCR, with one record for every CDR3 protein. The sample includes about 210,000 distinct CDR3 sequences, around 6.6% of them seen just once. Note on this clonotype: As yet, its antigen is unknown.

The CDR3 has 18 amino acids. Germline CDR1 and CDR2: SNHLY and FYNNEI. The ends were cut back, 11 bases at V and 0 bases at J, with 26 bases in the middle. The J gene is TRBJ1-3, the V gene TRBV2, with unresolved D. This TCR was sampled from a male donor with ankylosing spondylitis. What was sequenced was blood, either unsorted or a sorted T cell fraction (not recorded which). The CDR3 region is CAFSFVAFLRSSGNTIYF. CDR3 in DNA: TGTGCCTTCAGTTTTGTAGCATTTCTCCGCTCCTCTGGAAACACCATATATTTT.